This T cell receptor (beta chain) was sequenced during a study of glioma-infiltrating T cells (dated by TCRdb to between 2015 and 2016). With regard to the full study: Glioma tissue, non-neoplastic brain tissue and matched peripheral blood mononuclear cells were used as sources from which TCR alpha- and beta-chain repertoires were sequenced. To gauge divergence between tissue and blood T-cell populations, every tissue-infiltrating repertoire was compared against the peripheral blood repertoire from the same patient. The paired cohort was made up of three low-grade glioma patients, about 8 primary glioblastoma patients and three non-glioma patients who contributed non-neoplastic brain tissue.

This clonotype was counted only a few times. Its antigen remains undetermined. Base-call qualities are not available, and no considerably larger clone is one nucleotide away. The germline V gene encodes CDR1 SGHTA and CDR2 FQGNSA. From V the trimming removes 0 bases and from J it removes 0 bases, while the gene matches leave 4 bases of the junction unaccounted for. The CDR3, from cysteine to phenylalanine, totals 16 residues. Kept here is only the CDR3 DNA, which spans 48 bases and is read in frame from base 1. The iRepertoire nested amplicon-rescue multiplex PCR (arm-PCR) platform was used to amplify TCR alpha and beta CDR3 regions from RNA. The input for one-step reverse transcription and amplification was roughly 95-450 ng of either tissue mRNA or PBMC total RNA. Following bead purification, Illumina adapters were added through a secondary multiplex PCR, and the libraries were then gel-purified between 200 and 400 bp. Demultiplexing relied on internal 6-nucleotide barcodes carried by the libraries. Sequencing of the libraries was done on an Illumina MiSeq using 2x220 or 2x250 nucleotide paired-end reads. In the authors' own workflow: FLASH 1.2.11 was used to merge paired reads, and BWA-MEM then aligned the reads to the GRCh37 human genome before TRA and TRB reads were extracted. V and J assignment used an IMGT-derived reference of cassette sequences and CDR3 motifs that included pseudogenes. Reads were translated in three frames, and productive CDR3s were defined as those with a C...FGXG motif and no stop codons. Unique combinations of V-J cassette pair and CDR3 amino acid sequence were defined as clonotypes. Reads were filtered by Hamming distance, with the threshold set by the sequence error rate of each sample in mapped regions. TCRdb reran the public reads through fastp at Q25 and MiXCR, keeping productive beta chains. Identical CDR3 proteins give one entry, which carries the most common genes and DNA. The V and J calls shown here were made by TCRdb, not taken from the authors' results. Recorded for this sample are fewer than 200,000 distinct CDR3 sequences; 25% to 35% of them occurred a single time. The ten largest clones take up around 20% of the sample.

General conclusions and limits of the study: Very few CDR3 sequences were found to be shared between tissue and blood, and this scarcity was attributed to high CDR3 diversity and limited sampling. In non-neoplastic patients, VJ-independent divergence between tissue and blood fell below expectation, whereas in all gliomas, and especially in low-grade gliomas, the divergence rose above expectation. The group comparisons were based on small numbers of patients: three non-neoplastic, three low-grade glioma and roughly eight glioblastoma patients.

The chain uses TRBV7-2 and TRBJ2-7; the junction holds 8 bases that match TRBD1. The TCR sequence derives from a human donor with low-grade glioma or glioblastoma, undergoing nonglioma brain surgery, or in good health (not recorded which). The sequencing input was glioma tissue, nonneoplastic brain tissue, or PBMCs (not recorded which). CDR3 protein: CASSLAGTGISYEQYF. The DNA sequence is given as TGTGCCAGCAGCTTAGCCGGGACAGGAATCTCCTACGAGCAGTACTTC.